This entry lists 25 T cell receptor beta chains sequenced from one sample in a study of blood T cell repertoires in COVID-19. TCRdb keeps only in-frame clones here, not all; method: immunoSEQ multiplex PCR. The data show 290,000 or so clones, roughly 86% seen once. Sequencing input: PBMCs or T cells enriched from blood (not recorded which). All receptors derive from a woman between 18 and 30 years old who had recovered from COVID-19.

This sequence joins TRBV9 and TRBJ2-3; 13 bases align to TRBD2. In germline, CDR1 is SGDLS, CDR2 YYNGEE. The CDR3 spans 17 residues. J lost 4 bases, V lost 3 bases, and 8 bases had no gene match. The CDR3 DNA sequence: TGTGCCAGCAGCGGGGGACTAGCGGGACCACTGGCAGATACGCAGTATTTT. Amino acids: CASSGGLAGPLADTQYF.

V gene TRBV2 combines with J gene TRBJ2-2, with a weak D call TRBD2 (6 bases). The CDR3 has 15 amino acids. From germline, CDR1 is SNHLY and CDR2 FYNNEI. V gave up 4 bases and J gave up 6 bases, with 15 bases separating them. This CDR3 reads CASSVTGVVSGELFF. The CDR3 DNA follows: TGTGCCAGCAGTGTAACGGGAGTGGTCTCCGGGGAGCTGTTTTTT.

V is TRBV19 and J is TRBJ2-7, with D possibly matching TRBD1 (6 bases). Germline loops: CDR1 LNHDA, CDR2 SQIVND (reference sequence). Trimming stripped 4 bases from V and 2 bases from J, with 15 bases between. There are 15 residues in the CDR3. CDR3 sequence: CASSTQGQSPYEQYF. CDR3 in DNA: TGTGCCAGTAGTACCCAAGGACAGTCTCCCTACGAGCAGTACTTC.

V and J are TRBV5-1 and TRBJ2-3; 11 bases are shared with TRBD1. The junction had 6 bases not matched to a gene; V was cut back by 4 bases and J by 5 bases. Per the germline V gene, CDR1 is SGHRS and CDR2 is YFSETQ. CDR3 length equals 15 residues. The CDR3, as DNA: TGCGCCAGCAGCCGGGGACAGGGGGTTGAAGATACGCAGTATTTT. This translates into CASSRGQGVEDTQYF.

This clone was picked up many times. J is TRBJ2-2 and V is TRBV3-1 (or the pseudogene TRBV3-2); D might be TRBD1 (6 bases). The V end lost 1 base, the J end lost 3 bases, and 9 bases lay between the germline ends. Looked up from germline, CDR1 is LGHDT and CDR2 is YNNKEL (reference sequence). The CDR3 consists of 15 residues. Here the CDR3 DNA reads TGTGCCAGCAGCCAAGTTGCAGGGGACACCGGGGAGCTGTTTTTT. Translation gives CASSQVAGDTGELFF.

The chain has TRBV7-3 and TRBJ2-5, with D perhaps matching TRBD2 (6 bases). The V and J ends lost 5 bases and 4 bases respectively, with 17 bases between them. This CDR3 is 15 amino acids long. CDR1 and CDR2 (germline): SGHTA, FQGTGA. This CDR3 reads CASSLEGSRIETQYF. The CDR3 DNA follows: TGTGCCAGCAGCCTGGAGGGGAGTCGCATAGAGACCCAGTACTTC.

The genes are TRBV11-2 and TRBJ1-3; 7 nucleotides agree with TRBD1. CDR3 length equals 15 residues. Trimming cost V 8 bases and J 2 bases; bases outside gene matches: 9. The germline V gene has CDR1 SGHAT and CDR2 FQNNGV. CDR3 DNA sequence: TGTGCCAGCCAAACGGGGCAGGGGGCTGGAAACACCATATATTTT. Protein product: CASQTGQGAGNTIYF.

The CDR3 region has the DNA TGTGCCAGCAGCCTAAGAAGGGAAGGGGGTCGAGAGACCCAGTACTTC. Translation: CASSLRREGGRETQYF. The chain has TRBV11-1 and TRBJ2-5; possibly TRBD1 for D (6 bases). Looked up from germline, CDR1 is SGHAT and CDR2 is FQDESV (reference sequence). Trimming removed 5 bases from V and 4 bases from J, with 20 bases in between. This CDR3 comprises 16 residues.

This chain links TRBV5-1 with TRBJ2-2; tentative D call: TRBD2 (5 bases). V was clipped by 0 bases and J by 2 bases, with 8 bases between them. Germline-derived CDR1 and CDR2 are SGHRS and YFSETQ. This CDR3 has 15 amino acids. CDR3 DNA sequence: TGCGCCAGCAGCTTGGAAGCGGATAACACCGGGGAGCTGTTTTTT. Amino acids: CASSLEADNTGELFF. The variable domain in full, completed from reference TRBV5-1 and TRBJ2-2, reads KAGVTQTPRYLIKTRGQQVTLSCSPISGHRSVSWYQQTPGQGLQFLFEYFSETQRNKGNFPGRFSGRQFSNSRSEMNVSTLELGDSALYLCASSLEADNTGELFFGEGSRLTVL.

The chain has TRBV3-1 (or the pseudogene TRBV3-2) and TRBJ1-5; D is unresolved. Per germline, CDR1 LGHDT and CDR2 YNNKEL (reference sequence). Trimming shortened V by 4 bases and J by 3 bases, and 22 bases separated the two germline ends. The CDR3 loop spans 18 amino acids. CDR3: CASSPGYRGLSTNQPQHF. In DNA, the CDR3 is TGTGCCAGCAGCCCCGGGTATAGAGGACTTTCAACCAATCAGCCCCAGCATTTT.

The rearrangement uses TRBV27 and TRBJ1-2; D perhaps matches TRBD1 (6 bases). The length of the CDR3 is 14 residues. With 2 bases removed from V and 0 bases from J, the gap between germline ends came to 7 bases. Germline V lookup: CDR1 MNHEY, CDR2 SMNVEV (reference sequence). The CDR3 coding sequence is TGTGCCAGCAGTTTAACAGGGTCTAACTATGGCTACACCTTC. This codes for CASSLTGSNYGYTF.

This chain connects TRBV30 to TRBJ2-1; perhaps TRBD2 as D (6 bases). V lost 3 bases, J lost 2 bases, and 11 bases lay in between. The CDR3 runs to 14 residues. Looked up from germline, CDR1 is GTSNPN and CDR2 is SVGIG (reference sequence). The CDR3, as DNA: TGTGCCTGGAGCCGGGGCGGGACCTACAATGAGCAGTTCTTC. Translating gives CAWSRGGTYNEQFF.

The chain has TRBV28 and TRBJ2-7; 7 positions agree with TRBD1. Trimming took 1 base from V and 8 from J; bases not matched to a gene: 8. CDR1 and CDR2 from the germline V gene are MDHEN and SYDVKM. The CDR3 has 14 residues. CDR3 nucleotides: TGTGCCAGCAGTTTATACAGGGGCGTAATTAAGCAGTACTTC. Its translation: CASSLYRGVIKQYF.

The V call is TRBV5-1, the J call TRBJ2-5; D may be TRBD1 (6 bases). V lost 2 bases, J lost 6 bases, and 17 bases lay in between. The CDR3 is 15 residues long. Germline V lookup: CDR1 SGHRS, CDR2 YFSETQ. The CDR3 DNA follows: TGCGCCAGCAGCTTCCTGGGGGCCAGGGCGAAGACCCAGTACTTC. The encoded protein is CASSFLGARAKTQYF.

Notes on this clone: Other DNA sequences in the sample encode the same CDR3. As DNA, the CDR3 is TGTGCCAGCAGCCCGGCGACGGGGAATCAGCCCCAGCATTTT. This gives the protein CASSPATGNQPQHF. This chain connects TRBV7-9 to TRBJ1-5; D unresolved. The CDR3 spans 14 residues. The V gene's germline CDR1 is SEHNR and CDR2 FQNEAQ (reference sequence). The V end was cut by 5 bases, the J end by 4 bases, with 12 bases between. The full variable domain, in which reference TRBV7-9 and TRBJ1-5 provide the parts outside the CDR3, is DTGVSQNPRHKITKRGQNVTFRCDPISEHNRLYWYRQTLGQGPEFLTYFQNEAQLEKSRLLSDRFSAERPKGSFSTLEIQRTEQGDSAMYLCASSPATGNQPQHFGDGTRLSIL.

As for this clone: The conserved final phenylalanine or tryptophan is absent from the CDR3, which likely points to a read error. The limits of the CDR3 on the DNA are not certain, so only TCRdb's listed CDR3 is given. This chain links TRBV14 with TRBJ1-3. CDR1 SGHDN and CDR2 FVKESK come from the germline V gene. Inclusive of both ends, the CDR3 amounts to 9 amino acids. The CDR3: CASTREGGL.

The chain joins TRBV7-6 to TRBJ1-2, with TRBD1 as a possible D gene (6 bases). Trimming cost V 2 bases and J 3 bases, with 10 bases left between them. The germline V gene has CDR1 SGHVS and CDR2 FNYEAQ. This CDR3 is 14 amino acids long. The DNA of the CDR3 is TGTGCCAGCAGCTTATTGCCAGGGGACTATGGCTACACCTTC. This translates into CASSLLPGDYGYTF. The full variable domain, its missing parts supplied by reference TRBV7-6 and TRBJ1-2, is GAGVSQSPRYKVTKRGQDVALRCDPISGHVSLYWYRQALGQGPEFLTYFNYEAQQDKSGLPNDRFSAERPEGSISTLTIQRTEQRDSAMYRCASSLLPGDYGYTFGSGTRLTVV.

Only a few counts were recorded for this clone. The DNA of the CDR3 is TGTGCCAGCAGTAGGGGACAGGGGGCGGGGGGCTACACCTTC. Protein: CASSRGQGAGGYTF. The chain combines TRBV27 with TRBJ1-2, with 12 bases aligning to TRBD1. The trim removed 5 bases at V and 8 bases at J, leaving 6 bases unmatched. Germline CDR1 MNHEY, CDR2 SMNVEV (reference sequence). CDR3 length: 14 residues.

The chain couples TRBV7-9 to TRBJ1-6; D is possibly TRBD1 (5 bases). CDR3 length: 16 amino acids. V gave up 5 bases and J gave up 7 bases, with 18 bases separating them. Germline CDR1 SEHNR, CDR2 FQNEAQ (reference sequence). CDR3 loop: CASSADRGRSNSPLHF. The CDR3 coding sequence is TGTGCCAGCAGCGCCGACCGGGGGAGGTCAAATTCACCCCTCCACTTT.

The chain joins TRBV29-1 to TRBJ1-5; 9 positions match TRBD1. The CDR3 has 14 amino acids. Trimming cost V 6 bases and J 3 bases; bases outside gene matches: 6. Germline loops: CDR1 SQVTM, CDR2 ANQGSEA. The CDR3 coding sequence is TGCAGCGTCGTCGGGACAGGGAACAATCAGCCCCAGCATTTT. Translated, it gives CSVVGTGNNQPQHF.

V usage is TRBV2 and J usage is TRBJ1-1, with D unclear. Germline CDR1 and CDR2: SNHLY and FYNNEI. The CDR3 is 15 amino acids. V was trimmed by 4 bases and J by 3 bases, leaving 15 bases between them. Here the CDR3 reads CASSVGRGLDTEAFF. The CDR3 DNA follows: TGTGCCAGCAGTGTGGGCAGAGGGTTAGACACTGAAGCTTTCTTT.

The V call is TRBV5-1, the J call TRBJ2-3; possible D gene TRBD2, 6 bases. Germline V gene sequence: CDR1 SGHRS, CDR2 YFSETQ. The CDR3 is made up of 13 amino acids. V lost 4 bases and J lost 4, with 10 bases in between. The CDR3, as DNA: TGCGCCAGCAGCCTGACTAGAGCAGATACGCAGTATTTT. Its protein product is CASSLTRADTQYF.

The CDR3 nucleotides are TGTGCCAGCAGCTCGCGTAGTCCCAGGGGGGAGGACAGGGAATACCAGCCCCAGCATTTT. Translated, it gives CASSSRSPRGEDREYQPQHF. The chain couples TRBV9 to TRBJ1-5, with TRBD1 matching over 8 bases. With V trimmed by 4 bases and J by 7 bases, 25 bases remained unmatched. The CDR3 extends over 20 amino acids. The V gene's germline CDR1 is SGDLS and CDR2 YYNGEE.

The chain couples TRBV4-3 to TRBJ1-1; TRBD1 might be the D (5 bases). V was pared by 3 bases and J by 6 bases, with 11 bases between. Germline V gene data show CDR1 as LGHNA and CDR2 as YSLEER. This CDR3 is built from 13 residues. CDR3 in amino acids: CASSQRGMSEAFF. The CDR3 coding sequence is TGCGCCAGCAGCCAGCGGGGGATGTCTGAAGCTTTCTTT.

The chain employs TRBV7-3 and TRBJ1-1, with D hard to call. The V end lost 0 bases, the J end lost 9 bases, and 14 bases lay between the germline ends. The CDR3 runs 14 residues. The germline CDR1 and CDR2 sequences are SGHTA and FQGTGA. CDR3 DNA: TGTGCCAGCAGCTTAACTGGAGTGAGGGATAAAGCTTTCTTT. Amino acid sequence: CASSLTGVRDKAFF. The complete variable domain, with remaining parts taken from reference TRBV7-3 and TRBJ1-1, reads GAGVSQTPSNKVTEKGKYVELRCDPISGHTALYWYRQSLGQGPEFLIYFQGTGAADDSGLPNDRFFAVRPEGSVSTLKIQRTERGDSAVYLCASSLTGVRDKAFFGQGTRLTVV.